This TCR beta chain stems from a study of T-cell memory formation after mild COVID-19. Study-wide context: TCR clusters were largely donor specific.

V gave up 5 bases and J gave up 4 bases, with 15 bases separating them. The CDR3 loop spans 15 amino acids. The germline CDR1 and CDR2 sequences are SGHVS and FQNEAQ. TCRdb passed the 5' RACE reads through MiXCR, listing each CDR3 protein once. The profile covers 40,000 or so distinct CDR3 sequences, with around 6.1% appearing a single time and 0.65% to 0.85% taken by the ten largest. Overall study findings and caveats: CD4/CD8 balance characterized clones contracting day 15 to 85, and CD4+ skew characterized later expanders. Chiefly within CM and EM were the contracting CD4+ clones; CD8+ ones were within EMRA.

This clonotype showed up many times. Its antigen is unknown. The chain links TRBV7-8 to TRBJ2-1; maybe TRBD2 (6 bases). This receptor was obtained from an adult who had mild COVID-19 (a few samples of this study predate the infection). Cell type and time point are not known. The sample was PBMCs or a T cell subset sorted from them (not recorded which). The CDR3 is CASSTRDFRYNEQFF. The CDR3 DNA sequence: TGTGCCAGCAGCACCCGGGACTTTAGATACAATGAGCAGTTCTTC.